The rows below give T cell receptor beta chains drawn from one sample of a study of tumor and adjacent non-tumor tissue in lung cancer. MiXCR, run by TCRdb on the multiplex PCR reads, gives a single entry per CDR3 protein. The sample records 77,000 or so distinct CDR3 sequences, 76% being singletons. The sample taken for sequencing was distant non-tumor lung tissue. Receptor source: a man in his 70s with non-small cell lung cancer. The CDR3 runs from the conserved cysteine through the conserved F or W. A D gene is named only where the DNA matches it firmly. Clone size is given for some rows only: seen once, a few or many times, or a class if the clone is expanded.

V gene	clone size	J gene	D gene	CDR3 DNA	CDR3 protein
TRBV7-8	many	TRBJ1-1	NA	TGTGCCAGCAGCTTAGCGCGAAAGGGTTTGGGGGCTTTCTTT	CASSLARKGLGAFF
TRBV11-2	once	TRBJ1-2	TRBD1	TGTGCCAACAGCACCACAGGGGGTACCTATGGCTACACCTTC	CANSTTGGTYGYTF
TRBV6-5	NA	TRBJ1-2	NA	TGTGCCGGCAGTTACTTACGGGGTGGGGGTATCAACTATGGCTACACCTTC	CAGSYLRGGGINYGYTF
TRBV6-1	NA	TRBJ1-6	TRBD1	TGTGCCAGCGCATTAGGGACAGGTCGTAGTTCACCCCTCCACTTT	CASALGTGRSSPLHF
TRBV6-1	few	TRBJ2-1	NA	TGTGCCAGCAGGTACCGGGACATGGAGTATGATGAGCAGTTCTTC	CASRYRDMEYDEQFF
TRBV28	NA	TRBJ1-5	NA	TGTGCCAACAGTAGGGAGACCAATCAGCCCCAGCATTTT	CANSRETNQPQHF
TRBV9	NA	TRBJ1-6	TRBD1	TGTGTCAGCAGCGTTGGACAGGGGAATTCACTCCTCCACTTT	CVSSVGQGNSLLHF
TRBV29-1	NA	TRBJ2-5	NA	TGCAGCGCCAAGCCCTACCCCCATACATGTCAAGAGACCCAGTACTTC	CSAKPYPHTCQETQYF
TRBV6-2/TRBV6-3	once	TRBJ2-7	TRBD2	TGTGCCAGCAGCCCATTCGAATTTAGCGGGAGCTCCTACGAGCAATACTTC	CASSPFEFSGSSYEQYF
TRBV10-2	once	TRBJ2-7	NA	TGCGCCAGCAGGGGGGGTTCAGTCAACGAGCAGTACTTC	CASRGGSVNEQYF
TRBV6-1	NA	TRBJ2-1	NA	TGTGCCAGCAGTGGGACAAGGGAATTGAATGAGCAGTTATTC	CASSGTRELNEQLF
TRBV6-6	many	TRBJ2-1	NA	TGTGCCAGCAGTTACTCGATGGGGTCTAGCTCCTACAATGAGCAGTTCTTC	CASSYSMGSSSYNEQFF
TRBV29-1	once	TRBJ2-5	NA	TGCAGTGTTGATTCGGGATTCCTTGCATACTTC	CSVDSGFLAYF
TRBV4-3	once	TRBJ1-1	TRBD1	TGCGCCAGCAGCCAAGATCTTGGGGACAGGAAGGCTTTCTTT	CASSQDLGDRKAFF
TRBV10-2	once	TRBJ2-1	NA	TGCGCTAGCGGATCCCCGGGACCCTCTTCTCATGAGCAGTTCTTC	CASGSPGPSSHEQFF
TRBV11-2	NA	TRBJ2-3	NA	TGTGCCAGCAGTTTAGGTCGGGGGCCGGATACACAGTATTTT	CASSLGRGPDTQYF
TRBV30	NA	TRBJ1-4	TRBD1	TGTGCCTGGAGCACCGGGACAGGGGCCGCGAGTGAAAAACTGTTTTTT	CAWSTGTGAASEKLFF
TRBV12-3/TRBV12-4	NA	TRBJ1-2	NA	TGTGCCAACACCCTGGGTCATGGCTACACCTTC	CANTLGHGYTF